Here is one T cell receptor beta chain with its context. Its antigen is not identified. The table came from immunoSEQ multiplex PCR; TCRdb's copy has only in-frame clones and leaves some out. The sample carries fewer than 40,000 clones, roughly nine tenths recorded once. After removal of 4 bases from V and 2 bases from J, the junction contained 7 bases not matched to a gene. The CDR3 covers 15 residues. Germline CDR1 reads SEHNR; CDR2 reads FQNEAQ (reference sequence). This sample stems from a study of neoadjuvant nivolumab and ipilimumab in lung cancer. Points from the study as a whole: TCR receptors were sequenced in few samples. Only two of four nivolumab-treated tumors gained richness and clonality by surgery.

V gene TRBV7-9 combines with J gene TRBJ2-7; TRBD2 agrees at 8 bases. This sample comprised peripheral blood, obtained before neoadjuvant nivolumab, alone or with ipilimumab. This receptor was identified in an adult with non-small cell lung cancer. DNA of the CDR3: TGTGCCAGCAGCTCGGGGGGGATTAGGGCCTACGAGCAGTACTTC. Protein sequence: CASSSGGIRAYEQYF.